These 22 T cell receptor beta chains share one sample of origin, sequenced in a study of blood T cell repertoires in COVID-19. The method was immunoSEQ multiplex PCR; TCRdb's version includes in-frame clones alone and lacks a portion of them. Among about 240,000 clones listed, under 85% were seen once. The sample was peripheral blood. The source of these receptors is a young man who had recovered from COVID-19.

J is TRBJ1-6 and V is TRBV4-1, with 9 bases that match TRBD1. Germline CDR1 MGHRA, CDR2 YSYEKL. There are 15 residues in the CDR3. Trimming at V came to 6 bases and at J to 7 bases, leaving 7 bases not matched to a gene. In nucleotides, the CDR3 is TGCGCCAGCAGGGCGACAGGGGGACGGAATTCACCCCTCCACTTT. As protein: CASRATGGRNSPLHF.

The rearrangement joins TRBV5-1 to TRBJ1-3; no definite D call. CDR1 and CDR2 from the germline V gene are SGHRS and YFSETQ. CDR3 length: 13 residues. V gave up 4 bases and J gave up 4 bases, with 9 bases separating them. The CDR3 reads CASSPFSGNTIYF. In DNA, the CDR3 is TGCGCCAGCAGCCCCTTTTCCGGAAACACCATATATTTT.

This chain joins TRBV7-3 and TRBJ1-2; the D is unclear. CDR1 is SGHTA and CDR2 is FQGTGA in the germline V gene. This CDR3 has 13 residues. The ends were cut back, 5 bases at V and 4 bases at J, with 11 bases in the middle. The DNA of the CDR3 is TGTGCCAGCAGCCCCGGGATCGGCTATGGCTACACCTTC. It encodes CASSPGIGYGYTF.

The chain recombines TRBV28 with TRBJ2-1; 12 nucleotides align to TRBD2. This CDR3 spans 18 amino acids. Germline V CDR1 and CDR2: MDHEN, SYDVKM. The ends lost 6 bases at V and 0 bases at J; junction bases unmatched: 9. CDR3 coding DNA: TGTGCCAGCAGGGAGAGACTAGCGGGGGTGAGCTCCTACAATGAGCAGTTCTTC. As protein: CASRERLAGVSSYNEQFF.

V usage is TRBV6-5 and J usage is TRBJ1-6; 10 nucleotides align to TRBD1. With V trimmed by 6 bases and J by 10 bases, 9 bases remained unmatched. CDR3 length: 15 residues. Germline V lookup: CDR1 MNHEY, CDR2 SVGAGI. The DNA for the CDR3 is TGTGCCAGCAGCCGATCGACAGGGGGCAGGTCACCCCTCCACTTT. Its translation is CASSRSTGGRSPLHF.

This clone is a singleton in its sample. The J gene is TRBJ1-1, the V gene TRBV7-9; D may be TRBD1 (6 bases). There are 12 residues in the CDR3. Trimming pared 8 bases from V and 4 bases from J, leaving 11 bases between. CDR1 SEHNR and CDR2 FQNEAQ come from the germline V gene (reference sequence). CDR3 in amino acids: CASGGRSTEAFF. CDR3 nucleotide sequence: TGTGCCAGCGGGGGCAGGAGCACTGAAGCTTTCTTT.

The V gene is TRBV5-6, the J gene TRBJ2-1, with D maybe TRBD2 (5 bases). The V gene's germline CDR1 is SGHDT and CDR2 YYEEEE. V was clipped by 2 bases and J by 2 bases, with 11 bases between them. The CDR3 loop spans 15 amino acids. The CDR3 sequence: CASSFRGLTYNEQFF. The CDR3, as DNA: TGTGCCAGCAGCTTCCGGGGTCTCACCTACAATGAGCAGTTCTTC.

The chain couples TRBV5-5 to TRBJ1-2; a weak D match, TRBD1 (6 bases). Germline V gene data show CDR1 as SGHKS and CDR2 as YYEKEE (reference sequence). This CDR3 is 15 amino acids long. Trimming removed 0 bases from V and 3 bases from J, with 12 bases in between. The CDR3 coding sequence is TGTGCCAGCAGCTTGGGGCAGGGGCGATACTATGGCTACACCTTC. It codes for CASSLGQGRYYGYTF.

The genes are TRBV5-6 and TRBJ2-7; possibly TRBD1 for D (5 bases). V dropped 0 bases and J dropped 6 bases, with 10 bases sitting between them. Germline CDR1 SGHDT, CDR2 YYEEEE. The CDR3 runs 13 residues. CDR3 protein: CASSLVQGGEQYF. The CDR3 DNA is TGTGCCAGCAGCTTGGTTCAGGGCGGCGAGCAGTACTTC. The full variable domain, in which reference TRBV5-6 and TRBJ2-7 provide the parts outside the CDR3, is DAGVTQSPTHLIKTRGQQVTLRCSPKSGHDTVSWYQQALGQGPQFIFQYYEEEERQRGNFPDRFSGHQFPNYSSELNVNALLLGDSALYLCASSLVQGGEQYFGPGTRLTVT.

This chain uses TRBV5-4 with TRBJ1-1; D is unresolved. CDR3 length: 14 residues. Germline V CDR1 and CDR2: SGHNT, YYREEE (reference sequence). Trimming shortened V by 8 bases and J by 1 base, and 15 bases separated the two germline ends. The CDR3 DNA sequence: TGTGCCAGTAAAACCCTAGCGAGGAACACTGAAGCTTTCTTT. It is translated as CASKTLARNTEAFF. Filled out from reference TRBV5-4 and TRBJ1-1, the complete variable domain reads ETGVTQSPTHLIKTRGQQVTLRCSSQSGHNTVSWYQQALGQGPQFIFQYYREEENGRGNFPPRFSGLQFPNYSSELNVNALELDDSALYLCASKTLARNTEAFFGQGTRLTVV.

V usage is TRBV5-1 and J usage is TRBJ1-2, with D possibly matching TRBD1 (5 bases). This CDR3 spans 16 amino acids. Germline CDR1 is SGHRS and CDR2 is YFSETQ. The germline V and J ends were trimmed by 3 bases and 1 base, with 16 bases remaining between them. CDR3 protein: CASSSTSWGGNYGYTF. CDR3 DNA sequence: TGCGCCAGCAGCTCCACGTCGTGGGGGGGTAACTATGGCTACACCTTC.

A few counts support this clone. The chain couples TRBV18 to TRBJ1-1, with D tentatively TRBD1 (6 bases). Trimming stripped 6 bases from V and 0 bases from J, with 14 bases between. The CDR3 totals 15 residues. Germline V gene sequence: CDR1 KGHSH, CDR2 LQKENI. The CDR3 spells CASSPTGNMNTEAFF. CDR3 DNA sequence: TGTGCCAGCTCCCCGACAGGCAACATGAACACTGAAGCTTTCTTT. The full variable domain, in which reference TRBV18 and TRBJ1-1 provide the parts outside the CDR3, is NAGVMQNPRHLVRRRGQEARLRCSPMKGHSHVYWYRQLPEEGLKFMVYLQKENIIDESGMPKERFSAEFPKEGPSILRIQQVVRGDSAAYFCASSPTGNMNTEAFFGQGTRLTVV.

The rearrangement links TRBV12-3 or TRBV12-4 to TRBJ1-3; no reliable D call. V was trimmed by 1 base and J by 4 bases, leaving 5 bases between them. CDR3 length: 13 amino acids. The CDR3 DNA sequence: TGTGCCAGCAGTTTAGAACGGGGAAACACCATATATTTT. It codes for CASSLERGNTIYF.

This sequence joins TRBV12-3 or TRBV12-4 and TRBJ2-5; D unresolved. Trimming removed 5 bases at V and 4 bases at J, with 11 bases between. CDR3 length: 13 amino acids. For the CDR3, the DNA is TGTGCCAGCAGTCAATTCGGTGGAGAGACCCAGTACTTC. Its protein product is CASSQFGGETQYF.

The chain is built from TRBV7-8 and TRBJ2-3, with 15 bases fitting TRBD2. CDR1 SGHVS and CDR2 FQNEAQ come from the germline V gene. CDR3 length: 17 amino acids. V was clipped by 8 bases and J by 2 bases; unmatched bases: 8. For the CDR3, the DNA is TGTGCCAGCGTACCGGGACTAGCGGGGGGATTCACAGATACGCAGTATTTT. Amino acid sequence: CASVPGLAGGFTDTQYF.

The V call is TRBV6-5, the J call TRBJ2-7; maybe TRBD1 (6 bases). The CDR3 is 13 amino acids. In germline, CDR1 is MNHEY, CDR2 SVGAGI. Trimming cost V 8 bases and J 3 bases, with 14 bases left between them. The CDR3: CASQGGPNYEQYV. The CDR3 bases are TGTGCCAGCCAAGGGGGTCCCAACTACGAGCAGTACGTC.

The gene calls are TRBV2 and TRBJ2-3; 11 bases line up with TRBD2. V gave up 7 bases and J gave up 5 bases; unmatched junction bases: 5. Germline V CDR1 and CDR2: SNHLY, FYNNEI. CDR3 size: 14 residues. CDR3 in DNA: TGTGCCAGCAATAGCGGGGGGGAGTTAGATACGCAGTATTTT. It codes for CASNSGGELDTQYF. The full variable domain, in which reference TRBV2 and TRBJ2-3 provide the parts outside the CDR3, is EPEVTQTPSHQVTQMGQEVILRCVPISNHLYFYWYRQILGQKVEFLVSFYNNEISEKSEIFDDQFSVERPDGSNFTLKIRSTKLEDSAMYFCASNSGGELDTQYFGPGTRLTVL.

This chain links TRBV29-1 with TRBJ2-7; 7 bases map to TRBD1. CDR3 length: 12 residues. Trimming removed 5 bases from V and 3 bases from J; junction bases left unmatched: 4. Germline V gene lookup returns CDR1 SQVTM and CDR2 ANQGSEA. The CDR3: CSVSDRSYEQYF. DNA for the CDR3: TGCAGCGTTTCGGACAGGAGCTACGAGCAGTACTTC.

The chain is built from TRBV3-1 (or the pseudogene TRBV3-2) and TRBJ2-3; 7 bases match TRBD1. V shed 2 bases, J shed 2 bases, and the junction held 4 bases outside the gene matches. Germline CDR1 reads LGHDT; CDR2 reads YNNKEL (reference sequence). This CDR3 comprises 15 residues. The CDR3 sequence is CASSQTGTDTDTQYF. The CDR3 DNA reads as TGTGCCAGCAGCCAAACCGGGACAGACACAGATACGCAGTATTTT.

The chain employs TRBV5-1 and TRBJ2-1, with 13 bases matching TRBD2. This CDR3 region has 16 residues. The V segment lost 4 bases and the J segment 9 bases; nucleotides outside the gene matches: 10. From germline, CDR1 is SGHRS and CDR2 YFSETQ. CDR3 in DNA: TGCGCCAGCAGCGTGGACGGACTAGCGGGGGATGGTGAGCAGTTCTTC. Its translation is CASSVDGLAGDGEQFF.

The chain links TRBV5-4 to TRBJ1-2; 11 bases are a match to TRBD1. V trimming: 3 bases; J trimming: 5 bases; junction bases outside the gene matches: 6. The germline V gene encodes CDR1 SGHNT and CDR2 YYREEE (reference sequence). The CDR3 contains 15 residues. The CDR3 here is CASSSDRGLTYGYTF. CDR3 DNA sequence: TGTGCCAGCAGCTCGGACAGGGGGCTTACTTATGGCTACACCTTC. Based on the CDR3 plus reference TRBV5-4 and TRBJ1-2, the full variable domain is ETGVTQSPTHLIKTRGQQVTLRCSSQSGHNTVSWYQQALGQGPQFIFQYYREEENGRGNFPPRFSGLQFPNYSSELNVNALELDDSALYLCASSSDRGLTYGYTFGSGTRLTVV.

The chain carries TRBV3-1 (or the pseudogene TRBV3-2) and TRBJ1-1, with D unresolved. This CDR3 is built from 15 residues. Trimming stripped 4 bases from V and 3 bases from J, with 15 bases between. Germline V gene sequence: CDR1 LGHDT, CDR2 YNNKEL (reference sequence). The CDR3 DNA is TGTGCCAGCAGCCCCCTGGGCAGGATAGACACTGAAGCTTTCTTT. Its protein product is CASSPLGRIDTEAFF.